Listed below are T cell receptor beta chains from one sample, sequenced in a study of OX40 agonist ivuxolimab in advanced cancers. Clones were read by immunoSEQ multiplex PCR, and TCRdb kept only the in-frame ones, dropping some. The sample shows about 59,000 clones, 84% of them seen only once. The input for sequencing was CD4+ or CD8+ T cells sorted from blood, taken in a trial of the OX40 agonist ivuxolimab. The receptors were gathered from an adult with an advanced solid tumor such as melanoma, head and neck, liver or kidney cancer. Each CDR3 is given with its conserved first and last residue.

V,length,J,CDR3
TRBV2,15,TRBJ1-2,CASSEVLNPGYGYTF
TRBV11-3,17,TRBJ2-5,CASSLGTSGGTQETQYF
TRBV10-2,14,TRBJ1-5,CASSGRLNNQPQHF
TRBV11-2,15,TRBJ2-3,CASRLAGGSTDTQYF
TRBV9,14,TRBJ1-6,CASSPTESNSPLHF
TRBV28,13,TRBJ2-5,CASRWGGKETQYF
TRBV7-2,16,TRBJ2-7,CASSFVRDWSSYEQYF
TRBV6-5,15,TRBJ2-7,CASSYSGTGGYEQYF
TRBV4-1,15,TRBJ2-1,CASSQVGKNYNEQFF
TRBV7-2,13,TRBJ2-1,CASSLGWGGEQFF
TRBV4-1,15,TRBJ2-5,CASSQEGQGDRTQYF
TRBV4-3,17,TRBJ2-1,CASSQKPPRQGADEQFF
TRBV19,14,TRBJ1-1,CASSIGLMNTEAFF
TRBV10-3,14,TRBJ2-1,CAIRSGTGSREQFF
TRBV21-1,17,TRBJ2-2,CASSKIAGGSNTGELFF
TRBV7-9,17,TRBJ2-1,CASSTGAGSPSYNEQFF
TRBV7-2,16,TRBJ1-5,CASSLVGAYSNQPQHF
TRBV5-1,16,TRBJ2-1,CASSLALAGDMDEQFF
TRBV9,15,TRBJ1-1,CASSVSGQGNTEAFF
TRBV28,16,TRBJ2-2,CASTNPSGRRTGELFF
TRBV21-1,12,TRBJ1-5,CASSNWYQPQHF
TRBV7-8,13,TRBJ2-2,CASSLLETGELFF
TRBV9,15,TRBJ1-2,CASSPGPVPYYGYTF
TRBV19,15,TRBJ2-1,CASTQRGVSYNEQFF
TRBV28,12,TRBJ2-7,CASSLPEYEQYF
TRBV2,12,TRBJ1-2,CAIPQSSYGYTF
TRBV28,12,TRBJ2-7,CASRGDLEEQYF
TRBV2,15,TRBJ1-3,CASTSEAQDGNTIYF
TRBV7-2,13,TRBJ1-1,CASSSQENTEAFF
TRBV11-3,17,TRBJ2-1,CASSLAGTSGRQNEQFF
TRBV27,15,TRBJ1-4,CASSSLGAGDEKLFF
TRBV6-4,14,TRBJ1-4,CASSGAQRGEKLFF
TRBV20-1,11,TRBJ2-7,CSAAGSYEQYF
TRBV7-2,14,TRBJ2-3,CASSLGTGRDTQYF
TRBV7-2,13,TRBJ1-1,CASSSVGISEAFF
TRBV28,15,TRBJ1-3,CASSFGTDSGNTIYF
TRBV28,15,TRBJ1-2,CASSFESGLTYGYTF
TRBV18,13,TRBJ1-2,CASSPDRDYGYTF
TRBV7-9,16,TRBJ1-1,CASSLARSAMGTEAFF
TRBV28,15,TRBJ2-5,CASSLTGGGQETQYF
TRBV7-2,17,TRBJ2-1,CASSPRLGRGAYNEQFF
TRBV27,13,TRBJ2-7,CASSLALSYEQYF
TRBV6-5,12,TRBJ1-2,CASSRQGSSYTF